Each of the 32 T cell receptor beta chains below was sequenced from the same sample in a study of blood T cell repertoires in COVID-19. TCRdb's table, derived via immunoSEQ multiplex PCR, lists solely in-frame clones and lacks some. The sample has 100,000 to 150,000 clones; approximately 74% are singletons. The sequenced sample was peripheral blood. These receptors were taken from a woman in her 70s with acute or convalescent COVID-19.

The rearrangement joins TRBV9 to TRBJ2-1; perhaps TRBD1 as D (5 bases). The CDR3 spans 15 residues. From germline, CDR1 is SGDLS and CDR2 YYNGEE. Trimming left V 0 bases short and J 1 base short, with 8 bases between. In DNA form, the CDR3 reads TGTGCCAGCAGCGTAGCTGGGGCGTCCTACAATGAGCAGTTCTTC. Residues: CASSVAGASYNEQFF.

This chain connects TRBV3-1 (or the pseudogene TRBV3-2) to TRBJ1-4; 7 nucleotides align to TRBD1. The CDR3 has 16 amino acids. V lost 0 bases, J lost 4 bases, and 5 bases stayed unmatched. Germline V gives CDR1 LGHDT, CDR2 YNNKEL (reference sequence). The CDR3 loop is CASSQDHAGGNEKLFF. The CDR3 DNA reads as TGTGCCAGCAGCCAAGATCACGCAGGGGGTAATGAAAAACTGTTTTTT.

This clone was picked up a small number of times. J is TRBJ2-7 and V is TRBV6-6; weak D call: TRBD2 (6 bases). This CDR3 has 15 residues. With 6 bases removed from V and 4 bases from J, the gap between germline ends came to 19 bases. Looked up from germline, CDR1 is MNHNY and CDR2 is SVGAGI (reference sequence). CDR3 region: CASRMDYPGLYEQYF. The CDR3 DNA is TGTGCCAGCAGGATGGACTACCCCGGTTTATACGAGCAGTACTTC.

This chain joins TRBV11-2 and TRBJ2-1, with 13 bases identical to TRBD2. The CDR3 is 14 residues long. Germline loops: CDR1 SGHAT, CDR2 FQNNGV. With 4 bases clipped from V and 6 bases from J, the junction kept 0 bases outside the gene matches. The CDR3 bases are TGTGCCAGCAGCTGGACTAGCGGGAGCAATGAGCAGTTCTTC. Translated, it gives CASSWTSGSNEQFF.

This clone occurred a few times. The genes are TRBV18 and TRBJ2-1, with 11 bases matching TRBD2. The CDR3 totals 17 residues. Germline V gives CDR1 KGHSH, CDR2 LQKENI. The ends lost 4 bases at V and 0 bases at J; junction bases unmatched: 5. CDR3 DNA: TGTGCCAGCTCACGCCCTAGCGGGGGGAGCTCCTACAATGAGCAGTTCTTC. Translated: CASSRPSGGSSYNEQFF.

The chain couples TRBV6-5 to TRBJ1-3; 8 nucleotides agree with TRBD1. V was pared by 3 bases and J by 0 bases, with 4 bases of the junction left unmatched. This CDR3 is 16 amino acids long. CDR1 MNHEY and CDR2 SVGAGI come from the germline V gene. CDR3 DNA: TGTGCCAGCAGTTATTCCCAGGGGGCCTCTGGAAACACCATATATTTT. Protein: CASSYSQGASGNTIYF.

The V call is TRBV3-1 (or the pseudogene TRBV3-2), the J call TRBJ2-5; D gene ambiguous. The V gene's germline CDR1 is LGHDT and CDR2 YNNKEL (reference sequence). With 2 bases removed from V and 5 bases from J, the gap between germline ends came to 6 bases. The CDR3 has 12 residues. The CDR3 reads CASSQRRETQYF. The CDR3 DNA follows: TGTGCCAGCAGCCAAAGGCGGGAGACCCAGTACTTC.

This sequence joins TRBV28 and TRBJ1-5; D unclear. Trimming pared 5 bases from V and 4 bases from J, leaving 24 bases between. CDR1 MDHEN and CDR2 SYDVKM come from the germline V gene. The CDR3 contains 18 residues. The DNA of the CDR3 is TGTGCCAGCAGTACCATATGGGAAGATCTCCGAGGGAATCAGCCCCAGCATTTT. The encoded protein is CASSTIWEDLRGNQPQHF. The whole variable domain, filled in from reference TRBV28 and TRBJ1-5, reads DVKVTQSSRYLVKRTGEKVFLECVQDMDHENMFWYRQDPGLGLRLIYFSYDVKMKEKGDIPEGYSVSREKKERFSLILESASTNQTSMYLCASSTIWEDLRGNQPQHFGDGTRLSIL.

The rearrangement joins TRBV19 to TRBJ1-4; 7 nucleotides align to TRBD1. CDR1 is LNHDA, CDR2 SQIVND, per germline (reference sequence). V shed 1 base, J shed 3 bases, and the junction held 2 bases outside the gene matches. The CDR3 totals 15 residues. This chain's CDR3 is CASSIATGPNEKLFF. The CDR3 DNA sequence: TGTGCCAGTAGTATAGCGACAGGGCCTAATGAAAAACTGTTTTTT.

V and J are TRBV11-3 and TRBJ2-7; D gene uncertain. The CDR3 is 13 amino acids. CDR1 and CDR2 (germline): SGHNT, YENEEA. The V end lost 1 base, the J end lost 7 bases, and 11 bases lay between the germline ends. The CDR3 region is CASSLGPFREQYF. The DNA for the CDR3 is TGTGCCAGCAGCTTAGGTCCATTTCGGGAGCAGTACTTC.

J is TRBJ1-2 and V is TRBV11-2; 7 bases match TRBD1. Germline values: CDR1 SGHAT, CDR2 FQNNGV. The CDR3 has 15 residues. The junction had 8 bases not matched to a gene; V was cut back by 0 bases and J by 7 bases. The CDR3 DNA sequence: TGTGCCAGCAGCTTAGAACAGGGGACAAAGTCTGGCTACACCTTC. Residues: CASSLEQGTKSGYTF.

This chain connects TRBV18 to TRBJ2-5, with 7 bases lining up with TRBD2. This CDR3 has 16 amino acids. With 4 bases clipped from V and 5 bases from J, the junction kept 13 bases outside the gene matches. The germline gives CDR1 KGHSH, CDR2 LQKENI. In nucleotides, the CDR3 is TGTGCCAGCTCACTAGAAAGCGGGACGCAATTTGAGACCCAGTACTTC. Translated: CASSLESGTQFETQYF.

The chain links TRBV5-8 to TRBJ2-5; the match to TRBD2 covers 10 bases. Germline assignment: CDR1 SGHTS and CDR2 YDEGEE. This CDR3 region has 16 residues. J gave up 2 bases and V 3 bases, and 7 bases lay outside the gene matches. The chain's CDR3 is CASSSGTSAQQETQYF. CDR3 DNA: TGTGCCAGCAGCTCCGGGACTAGCGCTCAACAAGAGACCCAGTACTTC.

This chain links TRBV10-3 with TRBJ2-7; 9 nucleotides align to TRBD1. CDR1 is ENHRY and CDR2 is SYGVKD in the germline V gene. Trimming took 1 base from V and 3 from J; bases not matched to a gene: 4. This CDR3 is built from 15 residues. As DNA, the CDR3 is TGTGCCATCAGTGAGTGGACAGGGGCCCTCTACGAGCAGTACTTC. Its protein product is CAISEWTGALYEQYF.

Many counts were recorded for this clone. The CDR3 sequence is CATSRDPETGVYNEQFF. The CDR3 nucleotides read TGTGCCACCAGCAGAGATCCGGAGACAGGGGTGTACAATGAGCAGTTCTTC. The chain is built from TRBV15 and TRBJ2-1, with 8 bases that match TRBD1. Germline loops: CDR1 LNHNV, CDR2 YYDKDF (reference sequence). With V trimmed by 0 bases and J by 4 bases, 8 bases remained unmatched. This CDR3 spans 17 amino acids.

This clone has more than one count but fewer than ten. This chain links TRBV18 with TRBJ1-1; 7 bases agree with TRBD1. The CDR3 is 15 amino acids. The germline CDR1 and CDR2 sequences are KGHSH and LQKENI. V lost 3 bases to trimming and J lost 5 bases; unmatched junction nucleotides: 9. The CDR3 sequence is CASSPQEGGRTEAFF. Written as DNA, the CDR3 is TGTGCCAGCTCACCCCAGGAAGGGGGCAGAACTGAAGCTTTCTTT.

V is TRBV6-6 and J is TRBJ2-1; 12 bases match TRBD2. V dropped 6 bases and J dropped 7; count of bases not matched to a gene: 7. Germline-derived CDR1 and CDR2 are MNHNY and SVGAGI (reference sequence). There are 15 residues in the CDR3. DNA of the CDR3: TGTGCCAGCAGGAAGACTAGCGGGGGAATGAATGAGCAGTTCTTC. It encodes CASRKTSGGMNEQFF.

This clone was seen repeatedly, ten times or more. The V call is TRBV7-9, the J call TRBJ1-2; D ambiguous. The CDR3 has 13 amino acids. V was shortened by 6 bases and J by 5 bases, with 13 bases between the two germline ends. Per the germline V gene, CDR1 is SEHNR and CDR2 is FQNEAQ (reference sequence). In nucleotides, the CDR3 is TGTGCCAGCAGTAAAGGAGATCAGTATGGCTACACCTTC. This codes for CASSKGDQYGYTF.

V usage is TRBV28 and J usage is TRBJ2-7, with 11 bases fitting TRBD1. Germline assignment: CDR1 MDHEN and CDR2 SYDVKM. The CDR3 sequence is 14 residues long. V was clipped by 6 bases and J by 5 bases; unmatched bases: 6. CDR3 sequence: CASSLGTGGDEQYF. CDR3 DNA: TGTGCCAGCAGCCTCGGGACAGGGGGGGACGAGCAGTACTTC.

The genes are TRBV2 and TRBJ2-3; 9 bases map to TRBD2. The CDR3 covers 14 residues. V dropped 8 bases and J dropped 2; count of bases not matched to a gene: 5. From germline, CDR1 is SNHLY and CDR2 FYNNEI. CDR3 in amino acids: CASGLAGATDTQYF. The DNA of the CDR3 is TGTGCCAGCGGCTTAGCGGGGGCCACAGATACGCAGTATTTT.

This chain uses TRBV11-2 with TRBJ2-7; 13 nucleotides match TRBD2. CDR1 is SGHAT and CDR2 is FQNNGV in the germline V gene. V lost 6 bases to trimming and J lost 3 bases; unmatched junction nucleotides: 5. This CDR3 is 15 amino acids long. The CDR3 DNA reads as TGTGCCAGCAGTTACAGGACTAGCGGGAGCTACGAGCAGTACTTC. The encoded protein is CASSYRTSGSYEQYF.

The chain employs TRBV9 and TRBJ2-1; the match to TRBD2 covers 7 bases. CDR1 and CDR2 from the germline V gene are SGDLS and YYNGEE. This CDR3 has 16 residues. V gave up 3 bases and J gave up 2 bases; unmatched junction bases: 8. The CDR3: CASSGQRDSPYNEQFF. The CDR3 bases are TGTGCCAGCAGCGGCCAGCGGGACTCCCCCTACAATGAGCAGTTCTTC.

This clone was found many times. V is TRBV5-1 and J is TRBJ2-2; 10 bases fit TRBD2. This CDR3 has 16 amino acids. V trimming: 4 bases; J trimming: 6 bases; junction bases outside the gene matches: 9. Germline V lookup: CDR1 SGHRS, CDR2 YFSETQ. The CDR3 sequence is CASSPKAGGSAGELFF. The CDR3 bases are TGCGCCAGCAGCCCCAAAGCGGGAGGGTCCGCCGGGGAGCTGTTTTTT.

At least ten counts were recorded for this clone. The CDR3 reads CASSPGGDYEQYF. CDR3 in DNA: TGTGCCAGCAGTCCAGGGGGCGACTACGAGCAGTACTTC. The chain joins TRBV3-1 (or the pseudogene TRBV3-2) to TRBJ2-7; TRBD1 agrees at 8 bases. V lost 6 bases and J lost 3; bases outside the gene matches: 4. The germline V gene encodes CDR1 LGHDT and CDR2 YNNKEL (reference sequence). CDR3 length equals 13 residues.

Points on this clone: A read error may account for a junction end that differs from germline. The rearrangement links TRBV6-5 to TRBJ2-2; 11 nucleotides agree with TRBD1. The germline V gene encodes CDR1 MNHEY and CDR2 SVGAGI. This CDR3 spans 16 amino acids. DNA for the CDR3: TGTGCCAGCAGCTACTCCGGGACAGGGGGCACCGGGGAGCTGTTTTTT. This gives the protein CASSYSGTGGTGELFF.

This sequence joins TRBV5-1 and TRBJ2-5, with TRBD2 matching over 8 bases. V trimming: 5 bases; J trimming: 5 bases; junction bases outside the gene matches: 14. Germline values: CDR1 SGHRS, CDR2 YFSETQ. The CDR3 loop spans 16 amino acids. CDR3 in amino acids: CASSLTGTSFGETQYF. CDR3 nucleotide sequence: TGCGCCAGCAGTCTAACCGGGACTAGTTTTGGGGAGACCCAGTACTTC.

The CDR3 DNA sequence: TGCGCCAGCAGCCCATTACAGGGGTCTGGAAACACCATATATTTT. This gives the protein CASSPLQGSGNTIYF. The chain uses TRBV4-1 and TRBJ1-3; 7 nucleotides line up with TRBD1. With 4 bases clipped from V and 1 base from J, the junction kept 4 bases outside the gene matches. The length of the CDR3 is 15 residues. The V gene's germline CDR1 is MGHRA and CDR2 YSYEKL.

This clone has a handful of counts. This chain links TRBV11-2 with TRBJ2-7, with D perhaps TRBD2 (5 bases). Germline CDR1 and CDR2: SGHAT and FQNNGV. The CDR3 sequence is 11 residues long. With 8 bases removed from V and 6 bases from J, the gap between germline ends came to 11 bases. This CDR3 reads CASSAGSEQYF. In DNA form, the CDR3 reads TGTGCCAGCTCCGCGGGCTCCGAGCAGTACTTC.

The chain employs TRBV28 and TRBJ1-4; 10 nucleotides line up with TRBD1. V was clipped by 5 bases and J by 8 bases; unmatched bases: 5. The germline CDR1 and CDR2 sequences are MDHEN and SYDVKM. The CDR3 loop spans 14 amino acids. CDR3 region: CASSRQGAHEKLFF. Written as DNA, the CDR3 is TGTGCCAGCAGTCGACAGGGGGCGCACGAAAAACTGTTTTTT. The whole variable domain, remainder taken from reference TRBV28 and TRBJ1-4, is DVKVTQSSRYLVKRTGEKVFLECVQDMDHENMFWYRQDPGLGLRLIYFSYDVKMKEKGDIPEGYSVSREKKERFSLILESASTNQTSMYLCASSRQGAHEKLFFGSGTQLSVL.

This clone has just a few counts. V gene TRBV3-1 (or the pseudogene TRBV3-2) combines with J gene TRBJ2-1; D ambiguous. Looked up from germline, CDR1 is LGHDT and CDR2 is YNNKEL (reference sequence). The V gene lost 0 bases and the J gene lost 0 bases, with 6 bases spanning the gap. The CDR3 is 15 amino acids. The DNA for the CDR3 is TGTGCCAGCAGCCAAGATGGCAGCTCCTACAATGAGCAGTTCTTC. This gives the protein CASSQDGSSYNEQFF.

The rearrangement joins TRBV30 to TRBJ1-2, with D perhaps matching TRBD1 (5 bases). V was shortened by 2 bases and J by 7 bases, with 23 bases between the two germline ends. The CDR3 totals 16 residues. CDR1 is GTSNPN and CDR2 is SVGIG in the germline V gene (reference sequence). For the CDR3, the DNA is TGTGCCTGGAGTACCATCGCGGGGGTCCTCAAAGGTGGCTACACCTTC. This sequence encodes CAWSTIAGVLKGGYTF.

In this sample, this clone turned up a few times. The chain carries TRBV5-1 and TRBJ2-1; 9 positions match TRBD2. This CDR3 is built from 13 residues. Trimming cost V 6 bases and J 7 bases; bases outside gene matches: 5. CDR1 is SGHRS, CDR2 YFSETQ, per germline. CDR3 nucleotide sequence: TGCGCCAGCAACCTAGCGGGATTGAATGAGCAGTTCTTC. This sequence encodes CASNLAGLNEQFF.